The 9 T cell receptor beta chains given below trace back to one sample, sequenced in a study of beta chain features in type 1 diabetes. cDNA synthesis used the whole RNA isolate, giving expressed TCRB sequences. Clones were sequenced by immunoSEQ multiplex PCR, and TCRdb holds only the in-frame ones, with some missing. The sample consists of about 150,000 clones, 8.1% of them appearing once. Sequenced sample: central memory CD4+ T cells from blood. These TCRs come from a man in his late teens or twenties in good health.

This clone occurred a few times. This same CDR3 is encoded by further DNA sequences in the sample. CDR3 sequence: CAWSVQNTDTQYF. CDR3 nucleotide sequence: TGTGCCTGGAGTGTACAGAACACAGATACGCAGTATTTT. J is TRBJ2-3 and V is TRBV30; the D is unclear. The CDR3 runs 13 residues. Germline CDR1 GTSNPN, CDR2 SVGIG (reference sequence). Trimming stripped 0 bases from V and 2 bases from J, with 6 bases between.

The chain links TRBV6-5 to TRBJ2-1, with 9 bases lining up with TRBD1. Germline CDR1 MNHEY, CDR2 SVGAGI. The CDR3 is 13 residues long. Unmatched junction bases numbered 0, after V lost 6 bases and J lost 3 bases. CDR3: CASRTGGYNEQFF. CDR3 nucleotide sequence: TGTGCCAGCAGGACAGGGGGCTACAATGAGCAGTTCTTC.

The V call is TRBV4-1, the J call TRBJ1-1; the match to TRBD1 covers 10 bases. Trimming at V came to 4 bases and at J to 1 base, leaving 6 bases not matched to a gene. The CDR3 loop spans 16 amino acids. CDR1 and CDR2 (germline): MGHRA, YSYEKL. The CDR3 loop reads CASSPGQGVTNTEAFF. For the CDR3, the DNA is TGCGCCAGCAGCCCAGGACAGGGGGTGACGAACACTGAAGCTTTCTTT.

This clone was observed a few times. The chain has TRBV30 and TRBJ2-5; D remains ambiguous. The assigned J gene may be wrong: the sequence end matches TRBJ2-7 better. Germline V CDR1 and CDR2: GTSNPN, SVGIG (reference sequence). The CDR3 spans 11 residues. The CDR3 sequence: CAWSRVYEQYF. The CDR3 nucleotides read TGTGCCTGGAGTCGTGTTTACGAGCAGTACTTC.

This clone has only a few counts. The chain uses TRBV6-1 and TRBJ1-5; 12 bases are a match to TRBD1. After removal of 0 bases from V and 6 bases from J, the junction contained 9 bases not matched to a gene. The CDR3 covers 18 residues. Germline lookup yields CDR1 MNHNS and CDR2 SASEGT. CDR3 DNA sequence: TGTGCCAGCAGTGAAGCGCTTGTAGGGACAGGGGGCTCTCAGCCCCAGCATTTT. It encodes CASSEALVGTGGSQPQHF.

The rearrangement uses TRBV7-2 and TRBJ2-4, with 9 bases lining up with TRBD1. J gave up 7 bases and V 5 bases, and 9 bases lay outside the gene matches. Germline CDR1 and CDR2: SGHTA and FQGNSA. The CDR3 is made up of 15 amino acids. The DNA for the CDR3 is TGTGCCAGCAGCACAGGGACAGGGTTGAGGAACATTCAGTACTTC. It is translated as CASSTGTGLRNIQYF.

This clone was counted between two and nine times. The rearrangement uses TRBV28 and TRBJ2-2; TRBD1 matches 9 bases. The J segment lost 3 bases and the V segment lost 8 bases, leaving 13 bases of the junction unmatched. The germline CDR1 and CDR2 sequences are MDHEN and SYDVKM. This CDR3 is built from 17 residues. DNA for the CDR3: TGTGCCAGCGTAGGTGCGGCCGGGACAGGGCACACCGGGGAGCTGTTTTTT. Translating gives CASVGAAGTGHTGELFF. The full variable domain, with the rest looked up from reference TRBV28 and TRBJ2-2, is DVKVTQSSRYLVKRTGEKVFLECVQDMDHENMFWYRQDPGLGLRLIYFSYDVKMKEKGDIPEGYSVSREKKERFSLILESASTNQTSMYLCASVGAAGTGHTGELFFGEGSRLTVL.

The genes are TRBV30 and TRBJ2-4, with 10 bases identical to TRBD1. V was clipped by 3 bases and J by 1 base; unmatched bases: 9. This CDR3 is 17 amino acids long. CDR1 and CDR2 (germline): GTSNPN, SVGIG (reference sequence). In DNA, the CDR3 is TGTGCCTGGAGGACAAAAGGGGGACAGGGGGCCAAAAACATTCAGTACTTC. This translates into CAWRTKGGQGAKNIQYF.

This clone was observed a few times. CDR3 nucleotides: TGTGCCAGCAGTTTATTATCAGGGGTCTATGGCTACACCTTC. The encoded protein is CASSLLSGVYGYTF. V is TRBV28 and J is TRBJ1-2, with a tentative D call TRBD1 (6 bases). The CDR3 is 14 amino acids. CDR1 MDHEN and CDR2 SYDVKM come from the germline V gene. V lost 1 base to trimming and J lost 4 bases, with 10 bases between them.